The 17 T cell receptor beta chains given below trace back to one sample, sequenced in a study of ipilimumab plus nivolumab after autologous stem cell transplantation. The repertoire was sequenced with immunoSEQ multiplex PCR; TCRdb's copy has only in-frame clones and lacks some. The sample gives just under 9,500 clones, around 69% of which show up once; approximately 16% is in the top ten. The sample was PBMCs, taken in a trial of ipilimumab plus nivolumab as post-transplant consolidation. These receptors all stem from a female donor with multiple myeloma.

The chain employs TRBV11-2 and TRBJ2-7; maybe TRBD2 (5 bases). The CDR3 totals 15 residues. Per the germline V gene, CDR1 is SGHAT and CDR2 is FQNNGV. V lost 5 bases and J 3 bases, leaving 17 bases between the germline ends. DNA for the CDR3: TGTGCCAGCAGCCCGAACAGCGGCCTAGGCTACGAGCAGTACTTC. It yields the protein CASSPNSGLGYEQYF.

As DNA, the CDR3 is TGTGCCAGCAGCTTACTGGGCGGCTATGGCTACACCTTC. Translating gives CASSLLGGYGYTF. The chain carries TRBV11-1 and TRBJ1-2; no clear D. The V end was cut by 2 bases, the J end by 4 bases, with 8 bases between. The CDR3 totals 13 residues. Per germline, CDR1 SGHAT and CDR2 FQDESV (reference sequence). Together with reference TRBV11-1 and TRBJ1-2, the CDR3 gives the full variable domain: EAEVAQSPRYKITEKSQAVAFWCDPISGHATLYWYRQILGQGPELLVQFQDESVVDDSQLPKDRFSAERLKGVDSTLKIQPAELGDSAMYLCASSLLGGYGYTFGSGTRLTVV.

The V call is TRBV6-5, the J call TRBJ1-1; D is unclear. Germline loops: CDR1 MNHEY, CDR2 SVGAGI. CDR3 length: 13 amino acids. V was clipped by 11 bases and J by 0 bases, with 13 bases between them. The chain's CDR3 is CAAISGMNTEAFF. The CDR3 DNA follows: TGTGCCGCCATTTCCGGGATGAACACTGAAGCTTTCTTT.

The chain recombines TRBV27 with TRBJ2-2; D unresolved. Trimming took off 4 bases at V and 6 bases at J, with 6 bases between the two ends. The CDR3 is 12 residues long. Germline CDR1 is MNHEY and CDR2 is SMNVEV (reference sequence). CDR3 in amino acids: CASSYPSGELFF. CDR3 sequence (DNA): TGTGCCAGCAGTTACCCCTCCGGGGAGCTGTTTTTT.

This chain joins TRBV11-3 and TRBJ2-5; TRBD2 matches at 7 bases. The closer fit of TRBJ2-7 to the DNA end suggests the J call may be wrong. The CDR3 totals 15 residues. Germline lookup yields CDR1 SGHNT and CDR2 YENEEA. This CDR3 reads CASSLGGDYSYEQYF. The CDR3 DNA follows: TGTGCCAGCAGCTTAGGAGGGGACTACTCCTACGAGCAGTACTTC.

This clone was observed a few times. The V call is TRBV6-5, the J call TRBJ1-2; 9 bases fit TRBD1. The CDR3 runs 13 residues. V dropped 6 bases and J dropped 7; count of bases not matched to a gene: 6. Germline-derived CDR1 and CDR2 are MNHEY and SVGAGI. Written as DNA, the CDR3 is TGTGCCAGCAGATCACAGGGGGCGTCTGGCTACACCTTC. Translation gives CASRSQGASGYTF.

J is TRBJ2-5 and V is TRBV10-3, with D maybe TRBD1 (5 bases). Germline values: CDR1 ENHRY, CDR2 SYGVKD. The CDR3 consists of 16 residues. V was pared by 6 bases and J by 5 bases, with 22 bases between. As DNA, the CDR3 is TGTGCCATCAGCGCTAACACGGTAGCAGGGTGGGAGACCCAGTACTTC. Residues: CAISANTVAGWETQYF.

This clone was recorded a few times. The CDR3 is CASSSSDTQYF. CDR3 sequence (DNA): TGTGCCAGCAGCTCATCTGATACGCAGTATTTT. The chain combines TRBV9 with TRBJ2-3; D ambiguous. The CDR3 is made up of 11 amino acids. CDR1 is SGDLS, CDR2 YYNGEE, per germline. Trimming left V 4 bases short and J 6 bases short, with 6 bases between. The full variable domain, its missing parts supplied by reference TRBV9 and TRBJ2-3, is DSGVTQTPKHLITATGQRVTLRCSPRSGDLSVYWYQQSLDQGLQFLIQYYNGEERAKGNILERFSAQQFPDLHSELNLSSLELGDSALYFCASSSSDTQYFGPGTRLTVL.

The CDR3 reads CASSPPGQPQHF. The CDR3 DNA follows: TGTGCCAGCAGTCCCCCTGGACAGCCCCAGCATTTT. This rearrangement joins TRBV28 to TRBJ1-5; D gene uncertain. The CDR3 is 12 residues long. Germline V gene data show CDR1 as MDHEN and CDR2 as SYDVKM. Deletions cut 5 bases from V and 7 bases from J, with 9 bases between.

V and J are TRBV4-3 and TRBJ1-6; possible D gene TRBD1, 5 bases. Germline assignment: CDR1 LGHNA and CDR2 YSLEER. The CDR3 sequence is 16 residues long. V gave up 0 bases and J gave up 8 bases, with 14 bases separating them. The CDR3 coding sequence is TGCGCCAGCAGCCAAGATGGGGCAGGCGGGGATTCACCCCTCCACTTT. Translated: CASSQDGAGGDSPLHF.

This chain uses TRBV18 with TRBJ2-3; D unclear. Trimming stripped 1 base from V and 4 bases from J, with 18 bases between. This CDR3 has 17 residues. Germline assignment: CDR1 KGHSH and CDR2 LQKENI. CDR3 DNA sequence: TGTGCCAGCTCACCACGTGCGCTCAGGTCAGGTTCAGATACGCAGTATTTT. This encodes CASSPRALRSGSDTQYF.

The CDR3 region has the DNA TGTGCCAGTAGTCCAACCCCGGTCTTTCCCAATCAGCCCCAGCATTTT. Translating gives CASSPTPVFPNQPQHF. The genes are TRBV19 and TRBJ1-5; D is unclear. This CDR3 contains 16 residues. Germline V gene sequence: CDR1 LNHDA, CDR2 SQIVND (reference sequence). Deletions cut 5 bases from V and 3 bases from J, with 17 bases between.

CDR3 protein: CASTIGQTGANVLTF. The CDR3 DNA is TGCGCCAGCACCATCGGACAGACTGGGGCCAACGTCCTGACTTTC. The V and J genes are TRBV10-2 and TRBJ2-6; a possible D gene is TRBD1 (6 bases). CDR3 length: 15 residues. Trimming stripped 7 bases from V and 2 bases from J, with 12 bases between. Germline CDR1 and CDR2: WSHSY and SAAADI.

The rearrangement uses TRBV9 and TRBJ2-1, with 7 bases matching TRBD2. The germline V gene encodes CDR1 SGDLS and CDR2 YYNGEE. The CDR3 has 16 residues. The trim removed 0 bases at V and 8 bases at J, leaving 11 bases unmatched. As DNA, the CDR3 is TGTGCCAGCAGCGTAGGGACGAGACTAGCTGGGGATGAGCAGTTCTTC. This translates into CASSVGTRLAGDEQFF. The variable domain in full, completed from reference TRBV9 and TRBJ2-1, reads DSGVTQTPKHLITATGQRVTLRCSPRSGDLSVYWYQQSLDQGLQFLIQYYNGEERAKGNILERFSAQQFPDLHSELNLSSLELGDSALYFCASSVGTRLAGDEQFFGPGTRLTVL.

This clone is termed medium-sized. This chain uses TRBV29-1 with TRBJ1-1; D might be TRBD1 (5 bases). The CDR3 length is 13 residues. Germline CDR1 and CDR2: SQVTM and ANQGSEA. Trimming removed 4 bases at V and 1 base at J, with 10 bases between. CDR3 in amino acids: CSVVARENTEAFF. CDR3 sequence (DNA): TGCAGCGTTGTAGCCAGGGAGAACACTGAAGCTTTCTTT. Based on the CDR3 plus reference TRBV29-1 and TRBJ1-1, the full variable domain is SAVISQKPSRDICQRGTSLTIQCQVDSQVTMMFWYRQQPGQSLTLIATANQGSEATYESGFVIDKFPISRPNLTFSTLTVSNMSPEDSSIYLCSVVARENTEAFFGQGTRLTVV.

By frequency in the sample, this clone is medium-sized. V and J are TRBV27 and TRBJ2-1, with TRBD1 matching 9 bases. Germline V lookup: CDR1 MNHEY, CDR2 SMNVEV (reference sequence). V shed 8 bases, J shed 9 bases, and the junction held 11 bases outside the gene matches. CDR3 length equals 14 residues. In nucleotides, the CDR3 is TGTGCCAGCGACCCGGGACAGGGAGGTGGTGAGCAGTTCTTC. It translates to CASDPGQGGGEQFF.

The CDR3 DNA reads as TGTGCCAGCAGCCAAGATCTCAGGACAGGGGGGAATTGGTATGGCTACACCTTC. Its protein product is CASSQDLRTGGNWYGYTF. The chain uses TRBV4-2 and TRBJ1-2, with TRBD1 identical over 10 bases. V gave up 0 bases and J gave up 5 bases; unmatched junction bases: 12. The germline CDR1 and CDR2 sequences are LGHNA and YNFKEQ. The length of the CDR3 is 18 residues.